This T cell receptor beta chain was sequenced during a study of T cell repertoires in cytomegalovirus infection. The overall study: TCR beta signatures that were public indicated CMV infection and matching HLA type.

TCRdb reprocessed the reads via MiXCR and lists one record per CDR3 protein. The top ten clones hold 9.5% to 15% of a sample with 800,000 to 950,000 distinct CDR3 sequences, 30% to 35% of them seen once. This CDR3 comprises 14 residues. V lost 4 bases and J lost 7, with 14 bases in between. As regards this clonotype: Its antigen remains unknown.

The receptor was derived from a human donor in good health (CMV status not recorded). Some clones in this sample may be carry-over from other donors' samples. This sequence joins TRBV12-3 or TRBV12-4 and TRBJ1-3; the D gene is possibly TRBD1 (6 bases). The input for sequencing was cultured CD8+ T cells from PBMCs, taken from culture after CMV antigen stimulation. The CDR3 here is CASSSGQNTNTIYF. DNA for the CDR3: TGTGCCAGCAGTTCCGGACAGAATACTAACACCATATATTTT.